These 3 T cell receptor beta chains came from one sample sequenced in a study of tumour-infiltrating T cells in Burkitt lymphoma. Measured with immunoSEQ multiplex PCR; TCRdb has only the in-frame clones, and not every one. The sample has thousands of clones, approximately 13% seen once. Material for sequencing was tumor tissue. Receptors were obtained from a human donor with Burkitt lymphoma.

This sequence joins TRBV7-9 and TRBJ2-3; weak D call: TRBD2 (6 bases). This CDR3 is built from 13 residues. Trimming left V 8 bases short and J 2 bases short, with 11 bases between. The germline gives CDR1 SEHNR, CDR2 FQNEAQ (reference sequence). The DNA for the CDR3 is TGTGCCAGCTGGGACTGGTTCACAGATACGCAGTATTTT. Translation: CASWDWFTDTQYF.

This clone turned up a few times. The J gene is TRBJ2-1, the V gene TRBV28, with 11 bases identical to TRBD2. With V trimmed by 4 bases and J by 2 bases, 4 bases remained unmatched. The germline V gene has CDR1 MDHEN and CDR2 SYDVKM. The CDR3 covers 16 residues. The CDR3 DNA sequence: TGTGCCAGCAGTTCCAGACTAGCGGGGCCCTACAATGAGCAGTTCTTC. This codes for CASSSRLAGPYNEQFF.

This clone came up a few times. J is TRBJ1-2 and V is TRBV7-6, with D maybe TRBD1 (5 bases). Trimming took 1 base from V and 2 from J, leaving 17 bases between them. The CDR3 runs to 17 residues. Germline values: CDR1 SGHVS, CDR2 FNYEAQ. DNA for the CDR3: TGTGCCAGCAGCTTAGACCCCTCGGGGGAAGACAACTATGGCTACACCTTC. It specifies CASSLDPSGEDNYGYTF.